The entry below gives a single TCR beta chain sequence along with its context. This clonotype was observed at least ten times. What antigen it recognizes has not been identified. No much larger clone exists at a distance of one base, and base qualities are not known. Trimming removed 2 bases from V and 0 bases from J; the gene matches leave 11 bases unexplained. The germline V gene (reference sequence) yields DFQATT for CDR1 and SNEGSKA for CDR2. The CDR3 runs 17 amino acids, cysteine and phenylalanine included. Only the CDR3 part of the read is kept: 51 bases, read in frame from the first base. The sample belongs to a study of human T cells and chemical hapten exposure (dated by TCRdb to the early 2020s). Concerning the study at large: For sensitization, 2% DPC in acetone was applied to a 2 cm by 2 cm area of upper inner arm skin. Throughout the roughly 26-week study period, patients were also given weekly therapeutic DPC doses on the scalp. Patch tests used Finn chambers with 0.01% DPC on the upper back, scored after 6 days by International Contact Dermatitis Research Group standards. Most of the patients in the cohort were female, and the cohort covered alopecia areata with under or over 50% scalp involvement, alopecia totalis and alopecia universalis. Libraries were pooled for sequencing, and per-sample TCR yields varied mainly because of small differences in library volumes within the pool. This study followed changes in the peripheral blood TCR repertoire in vivo during primary and secondary sensitization of alopecia patients to the hapten diphenylcyclopropenone (DPC). Blood samples were taken from patients before sensitization (week 0) and at 2, 6 and about 24 weeks after DPC sensitization. For TCR sequencing, blood came from about 28 alopecia patients at anywhere from one to four time points (pre-sensitization, 2, 6 and 24 weeks). The study at large found these results: Because all patients had alopecia, a presumed autoimmune disease, the immune response of the patients might differ from that of healthy individuals. Repeated subsampling changed both the strength of the expansion versus patch-test correlation and the threshold at which that correlation became significant. A positive correlation was found between the number of PT1 expanded TCRs and patch test score, with significance reached at thresholds 8, 16 and 32 but not 4. Compared with pre-sensitization or healthy control sets, expanded TCRs formed significantly more large CDR3 similarity clusters, which is consistent with antigen-driven responses. DPC sensitization did not change the number of TCRs with a frequency above 1 in 1000, and there was no evidence of changes in global repertoire structure.

Per the publication, the time point label means: patch test 3, about 24 weeks after DPC sensitization. In light of the paper, this sample's treatment or condition label describes: therapeutic diphenylcyclopropenone sensitization with weekly scalp DPC. Blood at each patch-test visit was drawn before the patch test was applied. Patients were eligible if aged 18 to 70, diagnosed with alopecia and judged suitable for DPC therapy, and pregnant patients were excluded. Total RNA was isolated from unfractionated whole blood collected in Tempus Blood RNA tubes. The library was prepared using RACE. These reads were obtained on a NextSeq 500. Library preparation attached unique molecular identifiers to individual cDNA molecules for quantitative, reproducible TCR counting. From each blood RNA sample, both TCR alpha and TCR beta chains were sequenced. Per the source publication's procedure: The median number of TCRs per sample was over 95,000, ranging from roughly 23,224 to 690,600. The Decombinator software suite was used to annotate the V, J and CDR3 of the TCR reads. For the PS versus PT1 abundance plots, all samples were subsampled to the same number of TCRs (28,000). Expanded TCRs were defined as absent before sensitization and observed at least eight times at the 2-week time point. In TCRdb, the public reads were trimmed at Q25 with fastp and aligned with MiXCR, with productive beta chains retained. Rows merge per CDR3 protein into single entries with the most common DNA and genes. TCRdb, rather than the study authors, made the V and J calls. This sample holds approximately 86,000 distinct CDR3 sequences; roughly 10% were observed only once. The ten most abundant clones make up 1% to 1.2% of the sample.

Sample: whole blood, taken in connection with sensitization to the hapten diphenylcyclopropenone (DPC). The TCR comes from a woman aged 25-40 years with alopecia areata. Some clones in this sample may be carry-over from other donors' samples. The receptor chain draws on TRBV20-1 and TRBJ2-5; TRBD2 lines up with 8 middle nucleotides. The bases read TGCAGTGCTAGAACCCTTAGGGCTAGCGGGTACCAAGAGACCCAGTACTTC. Its protein product is CSARTLRASGYQETQYF.